The 14 T cell receptor beta chains given below trace back to one sample, sequenced in a study of blood T cell repertoires in COVID-19. Assay used: immunoSEQ multiplex PCR; TCRdb lists only in-frame clones, some missing. Of hundreds of thousands of clones in the sample, roughly 86% were seen once. Sequencing used peripheral blood. All receptors derive from a woman between 65 and 79 years old with COVID-19, enrolled during active disease.

The DNA of the CDR3 is TGTGCCAGCAGCCAAAAGACAGGCTACACCTTC. It translates to CASSQKTGYTF. The rearrangement joins TRBV3-1 (or the pseudogene TRBV3-2) to TRBJ1-2; no clear D gene. Germline V lookup: CDR1 LGHDT, CDR2 YNNKEL (reference sequence). This CDR3 has 11 residues. Trimming cost V 2 bases and J 8 bases, with 6 bases left between them.

The chain combines TRBV9 with TRBJ2-1; TRBD1 matches 7 bases. The germline CDR1 and CDR2 sequences are SGDLS and YYNGEE. This CDR3 spans 15 amino acids. V shed 0 bases and J 4 bases; nucleotides not matched to a gene: 4. CDR3 loop: CASSVDMGQYNEQFF. As DNA, the CDR3 is TGTGCCAGCAGCGTAGACATGGGACAGTACAATGAGCAGTTCTTC.

This chain links TRBV10-1 with TRBJ1-5; D gene uncertain. The length of the CDR3 is 13 residues. The germline CDR1 and CDR2 sequences are WNHNN and SYGVQD (reference sequence). Trimming stripped 2 bases from V and 3 bases from J, with 5 bases between. CDR3 DNA sequence: TGCGCCAGCAGTGAGGGACTCAATCAGCCCCAGCATTTT. Translated, it gives CASSEGLNQPQHF.

The V gene is TRBV5-4, the J gene TRBJ1-1, with TRBD1 as a possible D gene (5 bases). CDR3 length: 15 amino acids. V lost 5 bases and J lost 1, with 15 bases in between. The germline CDR1 and CDR2 sequences are SGHNT and YYREEE (reference sequence). CDR3: CASSTPTQGNTEAFF. The CDR3 nucleotides read TGTGCCAGCAGTACCCCCACTCAGGGGAACACTGAAGCTTTCTTT. The whole variable domain, filled in from reference TRBV5-4 and TRBJ1-1, reads ETGVTQSPTHLIKTRGQQVTLRCSSQSGHNTVSWYQQALGQGPQFIFQYYREEENGRGNFPPRFSGLQFPNYSSELNVNALELDDSALYLCASSTPTQGNTEAFFGQGTRLTVV.

The CDR3, as DNA: TGTGCCAGCAGCAAAGAAAGATGGAACCCCAGGGCGAGATCTTGCAATGAGCAGTTCTTC. This sequence encodes CASSKERWNPRARSCNEQFF. The genes are TRBV21-1 and TRBJ2-1; TRBD1 was called by the table and not checked on the DNA. TRBV21-1 is termed a pseudogene. The CDR3 is made up of 20 amino acids.

This chain connects TRBV5-4 to TRBJ1-6, with a possible D match to TRBD1 (5 bases). The V and J ends lost 3 bases and 7 bases respectively, with 11 bases between them. There are 14 residues in the CDR3. CDR1 and CDR2 (germline): SGHNT, YYREEE (reference sequence). CDR3 bases: TGTGCCAGCAGCTACGGGACTTCGAATTCACCCCTCCACTTT. Amino acids: CASSYGTSNSPLHF.

This clone was observed a single time. V gene TRBV11-2 combines with J gene TRBJ2-1, with 7 bases aligning to TRBD1. Germline V gene sequence: CDR1 SGHAT, CDR2 FQNNGV. V was clipped by 4 bases and J by 5 bases; unmatched bases: 8. This CDR3 contains 15 residues. In DNA, the CDR3 is TGTGCCAGCAGCTCCGAAGGGGGCGCGAACAATGAGCAGTTCTTC. As protein: CASSSEGGANNEQFF.

This clone was picked up one time. The chain recombines TRBV28 with TRBJ1-6; D unresolved. This CDR3 has 13 amino acids. Germline V gene lookup returns CDR1 MDHEN and CDR2 SYDVKM. Trimming left V 7 bases short and J 7 bases short, with 11 bases between. The CDR3 nucleotides read TGTGCCAGCACCGGACGGGAAAATTCACCCCTCCACTTT. It specifies CASTGRENSPLHF.

The V call is TRBV11-2, the J call TRBJ1-5; D uncertain. The V end lost 5 bases, the J end lost 0 bases, and 20 bases lay between the germline ends. The CDR3 runs to 18 residues. Germline CDR1 is SGHAT and CDR2 is FQNNGV. DNA of the CDR3: TGTGCCAGCAGCCAGGCCGTGGTGCAGGATTATAGCAATCAGCCCCAGCATTTT. Translation gives CASSQAVVQDYSNQPQHF.

In this sample, this clone turned up a few times. The J gene is TRBJ2-3, the V gene TRBV2; 7 positions match TRBD2. V lost 8 bases and J lost 1; bases outside the gene matches: 0. Germline loops: CDR1 SNHLY, CDR2 FYNNEI. The CDR3 has 12 residues. The CDR3 sequence is CASGRGTDTQYF. DNA of the CDR3: TGTGCCAGCGGGAGGGGCACAGATACGCAGTATTTT. The full variable domain, in which reference TRBV2 and TRBJ2-3 provide the parts outside the CDR3, is EPEVTQTPSHQVTQMGQEVILRCVPISNHLYFYWYRQILGQKVEFLVSFYNNEISEKSEIFDDQFSVERPDGSNFTLKIRSTKLEDSAMYFCASGRGTDTQYFGPGTRLTVL.

The rearrangement joins TRBV11-2 to TRBJ2-2, with 7 bases aligning to TRBD2. The ends lost 3 bases at V and 7 bases at J; junction bases unmatched: 8. Per germline, CDR1 SGHAT and CDR2 FQNNGV. This CDR3 contains 15 residues. This chain's CDR3 is CASSFASGAYGELFF. CDR3 in DNA: TGTGCCAGCAGCTTCGCGAGCGGGGCTTACGGGGAGCTGTTTTTT.

This chain connects TRBV19 to TRBJ1-2; D gene uncertain. The CDR3 totals 13 residues. In germline, CDR1 is LNHDA, CDR2 SQIVND (reference sequence). The ends were cut back, 3 bases at V and 6 bases at J, with 11 bases in the middle. CDR3 region: CASSIRSWDGYTF. DNA for the CDR3: TGTGCCAGTAGTATCCGGAGCTGGGATGGCTACACCTTC.

This sequence joins TRBV5-4 and TRBJ1-1; D may be TRBD1 (6 bases). The germline CDR1 and CDR2 sequences are SGHNT and YYREEE (reference sequence). The CDR3 has 13 amino acids. V shed 3 bases and J shed 3 bases, with 9 bases lying between them. CDR3 DNA: TGTGCCAGCAGCTGGGCAGGGGACACTGAAGCTTTCTTT. It is translated as CASSWAGDTEAFF.

This rearrangement joins TRBV30 to TRBJ2-7; D unclear. Germline lookup yields CDR1 GTSNPN and CDR2 SVGIG (reference sequence). The CDR3 extends over 16 amino acids. Trimming took off 3 bases at V and 2 bases at J, with 20 bases between the two ends. The CDR3 sequence is CAWSPSATFTPYEQYF. CDR3 in DNA: TGTGCCTGGAGCCCATCTGCAACCTTTACTCCCTACGAGCAGTACTTC.